This entry concerns a single T cell receptor beta chain. This sample is part of a study of blood T cell repertoires in COVID-19. At the level of the study: Acute and convalescent COVID-19 samples came from the United States, Italy and Spain. The analysed material was cDNA or gDNA that came from T cells, B-cell-depleted T cells, or PBMCs.

Profiled with immunoSEQ multiplex PCR; TCRdb holds only in-frame clones, not every one. Here the sample spans 410,000 or so clones, roughly 90% being singletons. The ends were cut back, 5 bases at V and 7 bases at J, with 9 bases in the middle. Germline V CDR1 and CDR2: SEHNR, FQNEAQ (reference sequence). The CDR3 consists of 12 residues. Patients at the Seattle site were enrolled during active infection and followed longitudinally. Source material: peripheral blood. The genes are TRBV7-9 and TRBJ1-3; D call uncertain. The clonotype comes from a woman aged 40 to 55 with COVID-19, enrolled during active disease. This CDR3 reads CASSITGNTIYF. The CDR3 DNA is TGTGCCAGCAGCATTACCGGGAACACCATATATTTT.